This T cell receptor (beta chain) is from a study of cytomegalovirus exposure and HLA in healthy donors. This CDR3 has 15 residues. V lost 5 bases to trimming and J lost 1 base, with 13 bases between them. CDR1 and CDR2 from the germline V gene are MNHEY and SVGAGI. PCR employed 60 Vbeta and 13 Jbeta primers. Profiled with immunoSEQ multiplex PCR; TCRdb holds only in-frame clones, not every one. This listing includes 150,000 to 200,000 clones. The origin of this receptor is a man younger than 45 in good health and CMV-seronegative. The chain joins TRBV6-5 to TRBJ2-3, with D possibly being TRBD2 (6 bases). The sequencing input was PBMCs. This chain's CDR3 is CASSPSERGTDTQYF. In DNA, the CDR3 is TGTGCCAGCAGTCCTAGCGAAAGAGGCACAGATACGCAGTATTTT.